This TCR beta chain originates from a study of cytomegalovirus exposure and HLA in healthy donors. General study results and limits: What was likely a sequencing artifact was a cluster of highly shared sequence variants.

This CDR3 is 11 amino acids long. Germline CDR1 is MDHEN and CDR2 is SYDVKM. V lost 4 bases, J lost 8 bases, and 8 bases lay in between. PCR involved 60 Vbeta and 13 Jbeta primers. Repertoires were generated with immunoSEQ multiplex PCR, while TCRdb's copy carries only in-frame clones and drops some. The data contain about 77,000 clones, about four fifths of them singletons. With respect to this clone: What it binds is unknown.

The material sequenced was PBMCs. The clonotype was recovered from a middle-aged man in good health and CMV-seronegative. The gene calls are TRBV28 and TRBJ1-2; D gene uncertain. CDR3 nucleotide sequence: TGTGCCAGCAGTTCCCGGAGGGGCTACACCTTC. Protein sequence: CASSSRRGYTF.